This passage covers 8 T cell receptor beta chains from one sample sequenced in a study of shared clonotypes between healthy human individuals. Profiled with immunoSEQ multiplex PCR; TCRdb holds only in-frame clones, not every one. The data show 2.5 million or so clones, about 92% seen once. Sequences were obtained from naive CD4+ T cells sorted from blood. The sample's subset: CD45RA+ positively selected. The receptors come from a man younger than 35 in good health.

The chain is built from TRBV30 and TRBJ2-5; no definite D call. Germline CDR1 and CDR2: GTSNPN and SVGIG (reference sequence). CDR3 length equals 11 residues. Trimming left V 0 bases short and J 7 bases short, with 6 bases between. CDR3 region: CAWSVIGTQYF. The CDR3 coding sequence is TGTGCCTGGAGTGTAATAGGGACCCAGTACTTC.

The rearrangement uses TRBV9 and TRBJ2-1; D not resolved. CDR3 length: 15 residues. V gave up 0 bases and J gave up 5 bases, with 12 bases separating them. CDR1 SGDLS and CDR2 YYNGEE come from the germline V gene. In nucleotides, the CDR3 is TGTGCCAGCAGCGTAGAGGTAATACGGGACAATGAGCAGTTCTTC. Protein product: CASSVEVIRDNEQFF.

This chain connects TRBV5-1 to TRBJ2-2, with 12 bases lining up with TRBD2. The V segment lost 4 bases and the J segment 4 bases; nucleotides outside the gene matches: 5. The CDR3 totals 16 residues. Germline-derived CDR1 and CDR2 are SGHRS and YFSETQ. CDR3 sequence (DNA): TGCGCCAGCAGCGTCCTAGCGGGAGGGCCCACCGGGGAGCTGTTTTTT. Protein product: CASSVLAGGPTGELFF.

This rearrangement joins TRBV5-8 to TRBJ2-7, with 10 bases lining up with TRBD1. Per the germline V gene, CDR1 is SGHTS and CDR2 is YDEGEE. The CDR3 has 14 residues. V trimming: 4 bases; J trimming: 5 bases; junction bases outside the gene matches: 6. The CDR3 DNA reads TGTGCCAGCAGCCTGGACAGGGGGGTAAACGAGCAGTACTTC. Amino acid sequence: CASSLDRGVNEQYF.

The genes are TRBV11-2 and TRBJ2-7; possibly TRBD1 for D (5 bases). Trimming shortened V by 2 bases and J by 0 bases, and 8 bases separated the two germline ends. CDR3 length: 14 residues. CDR1 is SGHAT and CDR2 is FQNNGV in the germline V gene. DNA of the CDR3: TGTGCCAGCAGCTTACGACAGAGCTCCTACGAGCAGTACTTC. This encodes CASSLRQSSYEQYF. Together with reference TRBV11-2 and TRBJ2-7, the CDR3 gives the full variable domain: EAGVAQSPRYKIIEKRQSVAFWCNPISGHATLYWYQQILGQGPKLLIQFQNNGVVDDSQLPKDRFSAERLKGVDSTLKIQPAKLEDSAVYLCASSLRQSSYEQYFGPGTRLTVT.

The rearrangement links TRBV30 to TRBJ1-3; D call uncertain. V gave up 8 bases and J gave up 0 bases, with 11 bases separating them. Germline V gene sequence: CDR1 GTSNPN, CDR2 SVGIG (reference sequence). The CDR3 loop spans 13 amino acids. CDR3 sequence: CARRTSSGNTIYF. CDR3 DNA sequence: TGTGCCCGTCGGACCAGCTCTGGAAACACCATATATTTT.

The CDR3 DNA reads as TGTGCCAGCAGCTCAGGACTAGCGGGGGGGCGGGCAGATACGCAGTATTTT. Translating it yields CASSSGLAGGRADTQYF. This rearrangement joins TRBV11-2 to TRBJ2-3; 15 nucleotides align to TRBD2. Unmatched junction bases numbered 6, after V lost 4 bases and J lost 4 bases. The germline V gene has CDR1 SGHAT and CDR2 FQNNGV. The CDR3 length is 17 residues.

This chain connects TRBV10-3 to TRBJ1-6; a possible D gene is TRBD1 (6 bases). V lost 3 bases to trimming and J lost 0 bases, with 9 bases between them. Germline values: CDR1 ENHRY, CDR2 SYGVKD. The CDR3 is 16 amino acids. CDR3 protein: CAISDRDNSYNSPLHF. The CDR3 DNA is TGTGCCATCAGTGACAGGGACAACTCCTATAATTCACCCCTCCACTTT.